These 9 T cell receptor beta chains were all obtained from the same sample, sequenced in a study of blood T cell repertoires in COVID-19. Sequenced by immunoSEQ multiplex PCR; TCRdb stores in-frame clones only, minus some. The sample holds 80,000 to 95,000 clones; around 81% are singletons and the top ten take around 43%. The specimen sequenced was peripheral blood. These TCRs come from a man at least 80 years old with acute or convalescent COVID-19.

V usage is TRBV5-5 and J usage is TRBJ2-7; 7 bases agree with TRBD1. Germline CDR1 is SGHKS and CDR2 is YYEKEE (reference sequence). The CDR3 has 15 amino acids. V dropped 3 bases and J dropped 0; count of bases not matched to a gene: 6. This chain's CDR3 is CASSSGTANSYEQYF. For the CDR3, the DNA is TGTGCCAGCAGCTCCGGGACAGCAAACTCCTACGAGCAGTACTTC.

The CDR3 is CASTGQVHSPLHF. The CDR3 coding sequence is TGTGCCAGCACGGGACAGGTCCATTCACCCCTCCACTTT. J is TRBJ1-6 and V is TRBV6-5, with 8 bases lining up with TRBD1. V dropped 7 bases and J dropped 8; count of bases not matched to a gene: 4. CDR1 is MNHEY and CDR2 is SVGAGI in the germline V gene. The CDR3 length is 13 residues.

The chain carries TRBV6-2 or TRBV6-3 and TRBJ2-1; 7 positions match TRBD2. Looked up from germline, CDR1 is MNHEY and CDR2 is SVGEGT. The CDR3 contains 14 residues. The V and J ends lost 4 bases and 1 base, in that order; junction bases with no gene match: 1. The CDR3: CASSWEGSYNEQFF. In DNA form, the CDR3 reads TGTGCCAGCAGTTGGGAGGGGTCCTACAATGAGCAGTTCTTC.

V is TRBV6-5 and J is TRBJ1-2; D possibly corresponds to TRBD1 (5 bases). Germline CDR1 and CDR2: MNHEY and SVGAGI. The V end lost 4 bases, the J end lost 7 bases, and 16 bases lay between the germline ends. This CDR3 is 14 amino acids long. CDR3 nucleotide sequence: TGTGCCAGCAGTTCCAGGACAAGAGAGCGTGGCTACACCTTC. This translates into CASSSRTRERGYTF.

The chain links TRBV19 to TRBJ1-5; 7 positions match TRBD1. CDR1 LNHDA and CDR2 SQIVND come from the germline V gene (reference sequence). The V segment lost 6 bases and the J segment 10 bases; nucleotides outside the gene matches: 9. The CDR3 runs to 13 residues. The CDR3 bases are TGTGCCAGTAGAGACAGGGTGCTTGGACCCCAGCATTTT. Its translation: CASRDRVLGPQHF.

The chain links TRBV5-1 to TRBJ1-3; D gene uncertain. V lost 0 bases and J lost 0, with 10 bases in between. The CDR3 extends over 16 amino acids. Germline CDR1 and CDR2: SGHRS and YFSETQ. The CDR3 DNA is TGCGCCAGCAGCTTGGGTTCGCGCCTCTCTGGAAACACCATATATTTT. Residues: CASSLGSRLSGNTIYF. Full variable domain (rest looked up from reference TRBV5-1 and TRBJ1-3): KAGVTQTPRYLIKTRGQQVTLSCSPISGHRSVSWYQQTPGQGLQFLFEYFSETQRNKGNFPGRFSGRQFSNSRSEMNVSTLELGDSALYLCASSLGSRLSGNTIYFGEGSWLTVV.

The chain uses TRBV28 and TRBJ1-2, with 8 bases aligning to TRBD1. The trim removed 3 bases at V and 5 bases at J, leaving 8 bases unmatched. The CDR3 length is 15 residues. Germline CDR1 MDHEN, CDR2 SYDVKM. CDR3 in amino acids: CASSLGAGGDYGYTF. The CDR3 DNA is TGTGCCAGCAGTTTGGGGGCAGGGGGCGATTATGGCTACACCTTC.

The chain links TRBV7-2 to TRBJ2-4; 11 bases match TRBD1. Looked up from germline, CDR1 is SGHTA and CDR2 is FQGNSA. The CDR3 extends over 16 amino acids. V dropped 6 bases and J dropped 5; count of bases not matched to a gene: 9. DNA of the CDR3: TGTGCCAGCAGATTTTCCGGGACAGGGGGACAAAACATTCAGTACTTC. It yields the protein CASRFSGTGGQNIQYF.

The V call is TRBV12-3 or TRBV12-4, the J call TRBJ2-2, with D perhaps matching TRBD2 (5 bases). CDR3 length equals 13 residues. V lost 6 bases, J lost 6 bases, and 11 bases lay in between. CDR3: CASSTGGPGELFF. CDR3 in DNA: TGTGCCAGCAGCACCGGAGGCCCCGGGGAGCTGTTTTTT.